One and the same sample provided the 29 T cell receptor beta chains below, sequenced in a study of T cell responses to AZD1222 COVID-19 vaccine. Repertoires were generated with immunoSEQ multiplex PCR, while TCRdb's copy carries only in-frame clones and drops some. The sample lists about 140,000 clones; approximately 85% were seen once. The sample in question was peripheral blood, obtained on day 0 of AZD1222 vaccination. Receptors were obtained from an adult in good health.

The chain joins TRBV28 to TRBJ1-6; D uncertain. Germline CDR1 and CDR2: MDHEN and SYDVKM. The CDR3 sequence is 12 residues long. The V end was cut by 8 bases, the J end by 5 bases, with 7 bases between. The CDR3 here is CASRLDNSPLHF. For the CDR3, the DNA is TGTGCCAGCCGCCTCGATAATTCACCCCTCCACTTT.

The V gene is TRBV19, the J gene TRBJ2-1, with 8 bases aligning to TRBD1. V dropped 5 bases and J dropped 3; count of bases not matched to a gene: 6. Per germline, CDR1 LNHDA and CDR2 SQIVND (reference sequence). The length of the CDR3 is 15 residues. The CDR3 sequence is CASSARTGYYNEQFF. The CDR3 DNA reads TGTGCCAGTAGTGCCCGGACAGGGTACTACAATGAGCAGTTCTTC.

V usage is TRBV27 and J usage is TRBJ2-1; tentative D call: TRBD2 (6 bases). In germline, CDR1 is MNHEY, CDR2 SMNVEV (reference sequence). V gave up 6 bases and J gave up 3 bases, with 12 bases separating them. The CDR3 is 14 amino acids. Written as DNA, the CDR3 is TGTGCCAGCAGGGACGGGGGTCTCTACAATGAGCAGTTCTTC. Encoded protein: CASRDGGLYNEQFF.

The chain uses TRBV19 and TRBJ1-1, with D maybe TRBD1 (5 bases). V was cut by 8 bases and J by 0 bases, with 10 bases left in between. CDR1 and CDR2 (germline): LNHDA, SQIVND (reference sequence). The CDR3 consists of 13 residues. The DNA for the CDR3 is TGTGCCAGTTCAGACAGAGTGAACACTGAAGCTTTCTTT. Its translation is CASSDRVNTEAFF.

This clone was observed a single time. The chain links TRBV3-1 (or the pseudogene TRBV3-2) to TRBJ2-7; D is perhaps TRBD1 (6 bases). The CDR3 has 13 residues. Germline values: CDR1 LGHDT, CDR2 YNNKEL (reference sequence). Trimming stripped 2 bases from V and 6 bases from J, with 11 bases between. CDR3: CASSQRGWAEQYF. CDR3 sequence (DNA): TGTGCCAGCAGCCAAAGGGGGTGGGCCGAGCAGTACTTC.

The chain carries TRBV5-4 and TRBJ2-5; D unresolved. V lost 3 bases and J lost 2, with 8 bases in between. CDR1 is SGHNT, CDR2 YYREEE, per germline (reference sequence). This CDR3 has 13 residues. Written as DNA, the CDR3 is TGTGCCAGCAGCTGGGCCACGCAAGAGACCCAGTACTTC. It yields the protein CASSWATQETQYF.

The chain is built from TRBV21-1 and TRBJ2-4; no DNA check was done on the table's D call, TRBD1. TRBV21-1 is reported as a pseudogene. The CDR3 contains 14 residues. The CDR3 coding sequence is TGTGCCAGCAGCGGGGGACAGGGTGAAAACATTCAGTACTTC. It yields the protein CASSGGQGENIQYF.

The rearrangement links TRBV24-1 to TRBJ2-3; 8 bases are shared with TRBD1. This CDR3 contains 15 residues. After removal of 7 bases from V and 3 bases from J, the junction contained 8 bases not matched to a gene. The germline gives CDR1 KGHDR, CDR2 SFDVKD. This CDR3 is CATSHRGWGTDTQYF. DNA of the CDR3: TGTGCCACCAGCCACAGGGGGTGGGGGACAGATACGCAGTATTTT.

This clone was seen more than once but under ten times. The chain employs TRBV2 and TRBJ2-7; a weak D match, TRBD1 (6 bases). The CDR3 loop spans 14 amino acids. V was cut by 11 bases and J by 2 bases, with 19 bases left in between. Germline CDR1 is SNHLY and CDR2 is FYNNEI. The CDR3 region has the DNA TGTGCCGGGACCTCCTGGACAGAGACCTACGAGCAGTACTTC. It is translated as CAGTSWTETYEQYF.

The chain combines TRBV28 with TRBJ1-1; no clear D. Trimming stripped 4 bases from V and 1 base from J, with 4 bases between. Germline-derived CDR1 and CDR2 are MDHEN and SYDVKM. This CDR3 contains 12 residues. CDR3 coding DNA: TGTGCCAGCAGTTCCTCGAACACTGAAGCTTTCTTT. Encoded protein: CASSSSNTEAFF.

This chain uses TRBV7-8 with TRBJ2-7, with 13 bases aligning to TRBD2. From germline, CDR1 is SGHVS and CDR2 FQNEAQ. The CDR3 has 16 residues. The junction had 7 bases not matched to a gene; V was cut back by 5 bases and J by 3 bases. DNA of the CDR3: TGTGCCAGCAGCGCACGGACTAGCGGGAGACACTACGAGCAGTACTTC. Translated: CASSARTSGRHYEQYF.

The CDR3: CASSSGQEAYGYTF. CDR3 DNA: TGTGCCAGCAGCTCAGGGCAGGAAGCCTATGGCTACACCTTC. The chain couples TRBV7-9 to TRBJ1-2, with a possible D match to TRBD1 (5 bases). This CDR3 is 14 amino acids long. V lost 4 bases and J lost 4, with 13 bases in between. Germline values: CDR1 SEHNR, CDR2 FQNEAQ (reference sequence).

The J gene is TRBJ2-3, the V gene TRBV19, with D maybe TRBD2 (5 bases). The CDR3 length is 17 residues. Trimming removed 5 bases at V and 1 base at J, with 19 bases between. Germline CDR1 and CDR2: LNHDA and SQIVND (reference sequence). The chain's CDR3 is CASSVLGSSGRTDTQYF. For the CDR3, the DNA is TGTGCCAGTAGTGTCCTGGGGTCCAGCGGCCGCACAGATACGCAGTATTTT.

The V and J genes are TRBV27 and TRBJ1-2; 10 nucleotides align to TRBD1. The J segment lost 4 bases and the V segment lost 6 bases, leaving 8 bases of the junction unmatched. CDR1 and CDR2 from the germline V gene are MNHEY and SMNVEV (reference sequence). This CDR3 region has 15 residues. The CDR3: CASRPGTGAGYGYTF. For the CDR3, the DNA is TGTGCCAGCAGGCCCGGGACAGGGGCGGGCTATGGCTACACCTTC.

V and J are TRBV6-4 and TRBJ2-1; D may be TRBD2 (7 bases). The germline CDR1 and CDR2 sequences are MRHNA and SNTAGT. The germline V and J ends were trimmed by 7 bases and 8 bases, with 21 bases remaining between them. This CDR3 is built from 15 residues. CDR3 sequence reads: CASMGEGGGMDEQFF. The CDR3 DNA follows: TGTGCCAGCATGGGGGAGGGCGGGGGCATGGATGAGCAGTTCTTC.

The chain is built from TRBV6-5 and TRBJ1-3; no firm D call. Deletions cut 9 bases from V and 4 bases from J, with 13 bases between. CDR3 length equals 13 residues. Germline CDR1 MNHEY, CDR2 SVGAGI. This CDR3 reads CASTTDGGNTIYF. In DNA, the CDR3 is TGTGCCAGTACGACGGACGGGGGAAACACCATATATTTT.

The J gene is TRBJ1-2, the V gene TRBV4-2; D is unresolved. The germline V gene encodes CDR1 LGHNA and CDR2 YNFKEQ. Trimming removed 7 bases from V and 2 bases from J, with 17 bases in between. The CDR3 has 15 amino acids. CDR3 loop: CASTGGLGSNYGYTF. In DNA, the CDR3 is TGTGCCAGCACGGGAGGTTTAGGGTCCAACTATGGCTACACCTTC.

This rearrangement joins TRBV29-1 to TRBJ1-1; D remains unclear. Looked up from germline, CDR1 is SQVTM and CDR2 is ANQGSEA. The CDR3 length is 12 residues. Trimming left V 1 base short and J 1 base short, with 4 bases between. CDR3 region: CSVEGGNTEAFF. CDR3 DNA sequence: TGCAGCGTTGAAGGGGGGAACACTGAAGCTTTCTTT.

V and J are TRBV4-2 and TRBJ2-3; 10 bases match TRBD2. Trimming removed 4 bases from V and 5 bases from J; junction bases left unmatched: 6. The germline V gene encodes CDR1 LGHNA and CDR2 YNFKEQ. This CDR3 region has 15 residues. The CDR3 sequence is CASSRAGGQVDTQYF. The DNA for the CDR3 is TGTGCCAGCAGCCGAGCGGGGGGGCAAGTAGATACGCAGTATTTT.

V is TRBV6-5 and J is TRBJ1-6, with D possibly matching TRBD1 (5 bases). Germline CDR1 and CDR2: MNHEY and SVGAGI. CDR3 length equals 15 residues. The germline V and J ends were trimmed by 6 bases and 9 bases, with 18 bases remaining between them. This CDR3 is CASRPLRDGFSPLHF. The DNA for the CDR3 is TGTGCCAGCAGGCCGTTGAGGGACGGATTTTCACCCCTCCACTTT.

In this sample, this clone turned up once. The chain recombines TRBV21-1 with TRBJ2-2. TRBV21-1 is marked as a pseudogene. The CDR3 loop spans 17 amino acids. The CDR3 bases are TGTGCCAGCAGCACTTTGCAACAGGAGGCGAACACCGGGGAGCTGTTTTTT. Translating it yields CASSTLQQEANTGELFF.

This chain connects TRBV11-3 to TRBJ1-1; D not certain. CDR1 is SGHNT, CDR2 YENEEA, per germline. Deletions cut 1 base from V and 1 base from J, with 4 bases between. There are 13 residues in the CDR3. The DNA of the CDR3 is TGTGCCAGCAGCTTAGGGCGGAACACTGAAGCTTTCTTT. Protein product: CASSLGRNTEAFF. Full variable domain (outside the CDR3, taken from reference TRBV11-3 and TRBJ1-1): EAGVVQSPRYKIIEKKQPVAFWCNPISGHNTLYWYLQNLGQGPELLIRYENEEAVDDSQLPKDRFSAERLKGVDSTLKIQPAELGDSAVYLCASSLGRNTEAFFGQGTRLTVV.

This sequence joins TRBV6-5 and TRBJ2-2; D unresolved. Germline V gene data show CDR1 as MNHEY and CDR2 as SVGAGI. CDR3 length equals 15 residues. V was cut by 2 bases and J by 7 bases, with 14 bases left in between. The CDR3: CASSYRPWKNGELFF. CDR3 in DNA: TGTGCCAGCAGTTACAGGCCCTGGAAAAACGGGGAGCTGTTTTTT.

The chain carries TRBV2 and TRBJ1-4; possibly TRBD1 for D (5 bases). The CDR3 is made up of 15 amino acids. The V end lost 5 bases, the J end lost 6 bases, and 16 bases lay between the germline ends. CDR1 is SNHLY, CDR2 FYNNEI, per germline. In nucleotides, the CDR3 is TGTGCCAGCAGTCCCGGGGGGTCGGAGTATGAAAAACTGTTTTTT. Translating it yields CASSPGGSEYEKLFF.

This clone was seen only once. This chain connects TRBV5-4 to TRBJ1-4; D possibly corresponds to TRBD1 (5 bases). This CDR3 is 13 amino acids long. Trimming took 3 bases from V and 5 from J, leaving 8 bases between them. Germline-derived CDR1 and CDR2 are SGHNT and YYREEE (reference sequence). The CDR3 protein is CASSSRQNEKLFF. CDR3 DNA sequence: TGTGCCAGCAGCTCCAGACAGAATGAAAAACTGTTTTTT.

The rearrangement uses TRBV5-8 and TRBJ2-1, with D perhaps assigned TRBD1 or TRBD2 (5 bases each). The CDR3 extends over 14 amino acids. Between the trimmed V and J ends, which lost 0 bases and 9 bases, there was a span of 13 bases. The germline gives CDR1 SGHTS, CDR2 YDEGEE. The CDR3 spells CASSLVGTATEQFF. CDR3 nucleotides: TGTGCCAGCAGCTTGGTTGGGACCGCCACTGAGCAGTTCTTC.

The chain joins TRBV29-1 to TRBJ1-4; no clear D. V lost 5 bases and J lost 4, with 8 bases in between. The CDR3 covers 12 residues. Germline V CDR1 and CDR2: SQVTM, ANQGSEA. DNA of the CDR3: TGCAGCGTTTTTTGGGATAATGAAAAACTGTTTTTT. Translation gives CSVFWDNEKLFF.

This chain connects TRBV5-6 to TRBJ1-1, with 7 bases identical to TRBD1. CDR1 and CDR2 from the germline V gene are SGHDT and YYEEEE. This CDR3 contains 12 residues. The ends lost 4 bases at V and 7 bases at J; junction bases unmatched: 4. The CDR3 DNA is TGTGCCAGCAGCCCCTGGACAGGTGAAGCTTTCTTT. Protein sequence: CASSPWTGEAFF. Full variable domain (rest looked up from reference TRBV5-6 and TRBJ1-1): DAGVTQSPTHLIKTRGQQVTLRCSPKSGHDTVSWYQQALGQGPQFIFQYYEEEERQRGNFPDRFSGHQFPNYSSELNVNALLLGDSALYLCASSPWTGEAFFGQGTRLTVV.

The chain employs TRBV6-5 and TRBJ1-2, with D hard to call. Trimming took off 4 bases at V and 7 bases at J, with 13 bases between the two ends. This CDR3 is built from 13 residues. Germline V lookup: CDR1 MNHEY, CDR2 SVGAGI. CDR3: CASSSDGLSGYTF. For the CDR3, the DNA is TGTGCCAGCAGTTCAGACGGTTTAAGTGGCTACACCTTC.